Each of the 9 T cell receptor beta chains below was sequenced from the same sample in a study of cytomegalovirus exposure and HLA in healthy donors. Assay used: immunoSEQ multiplex PCR; TCRdb lists only in-frame clones, some missing. The table has approximately 120,000 clones, 75% to 90% seen once. Sequencing used PBMCs. All receptors come from a woman between 18 and 29 years old in good health and CMV-seronegative.

This clone was found once. This chain links TRBV6-5 with TRBJ1-1; D gene ambiguous. Germline values: CDR1 MNHEY, CDR2 SVGAGI. Trimming cost V 6 bases and J 0 bases, with 11 bases left between them. The CDR3 has 14 residues. The CDR3 spells CASSPASLNTEAFF. The CDR3 DNA reads as TGTGCCAGCAGCCCCGCGTCATTGAACACTGAAGCTTTCTTT.

This sequence joins TRBV30 and TRBJ1-1, with TRBD1 matching over 8 bases. CDR1 is GTSNPN and CDR2 is SVGIG in the germline V gene (reference sequence). CDR3 length equals 14 residues. V shed 2 bases and J 6 bases; nucleotides not matched to a gene: 8. The CDR3 bases are TGTGCCTGGAGTCGAGGCCAGGGGGCGGCTGAAGCTTTCTTT. Encoded protein: CAWSRGQGAAEAFF.

This chain uses TRBV6-5 with TRBJ1-1, with 7 nucleotides matching TRBD1. Germline-derived CDR1 and CDR2 are MNHEY and SVGAGI. V was clipped by 5 bases and J by 6 bases; unmatched bases: 6. The CDR3 is 13 residues long. The CDR3 bases are TGTGCCAGCAGTCCCGACAGGGCCGCTGAAGCTTTCTTT. Translating it yields CASSPDRAAEAFF.

The rearrangement uses TRBV28 and TRBJ2-1; D is unresolved. CDR3 length: 13 amino acids. CDR1 and CDR2 from the germline V gene are MDHEN and SYDVKM. V lost 7 bases to trimming and J lost 5 bases, with 12 bases between them. The CDR3 spells CASITASDNEQFF. The CDR3 DNA reads as TGTGCCAGCATCACTGCATCGGACAATGAGCAGTTCTTC.

This rearrangement joins TRBV5-1 to TRBJ2-3, with D tentatively TRBD1 (5 bases). V lost 0 bases and J lost 4, with 12 bases in between. This CDR3 has 15 residues. The germline CDR1 and CDR2 sequences are SGHRS and YFSETQ. DNA for the CDR3: TGCGCCAGCAGCTTGGTCGTTAGGGGTCCAGATACGCAGTATTTT. This codes for CASSLVVRGPDTQYF.

V usage is TRBV9 and J usage is TRBJ2-3, with 7 bases fitting TRBD2. The V gene's germline CDR1 is SGDLS and CDR2 YYNGEE. The CDR3 loop spans 15 amino acids. J lost 0 bases, V lost 4 bases, and 5 bases had no gene match. CDR3 in amino acids: CASSPGTTSTDTQYF. The CDR3, as DNA: TGTGCCAGCAGCCCCGGGACTACTAGCACAGATACGCAGTATTTT.

The rearrangement links TRBV19 to TRBJ1-1, with 10 nucleotides matching TRBD1. The ends lost 7 bases at V and 4 bases at J; junction bases unmatched: 9. CDR1 and CDR2 from the germline V gene are LNHDA and SQIVND (reference sequence). The CDR3 is 15 residues long. The CDR3 DNA follows: TGTGCCAGTACTGTGACAGGGGGCATGGGCACTGAAGCTTTCTTT. Translating it yields CASTVTGGMGTEAFF.

This sequence joins TRBV5-1 and TRBJ2-1; TRBD2 is a possible D gene (6 bases). The CDR3 runs 13 residues. V gave up 6 bases and J gave up 6 bases, with 13 bases separating them. From germline, CDR1 is SGHRS and CDR2 YFSETQ. The CDR3 protein is CASTTYSGNEQFF. For the CDR3, the DNA is TGCGCCAGCACCACTTATAGCGGCAATGAGCAGTTCTTC.

CDR3 DNA sequence: TGTGCCAGCAGCCAAGGCTTCGGGACTAGGAAGTCCCTGGAGCAGTTCTTC. Translated, it gives CASSQGFGTRKSLEQFF. The chain employs TRBV14 and TRBJ2-1; 8 nucleotides agree with TRBD2. Per germline, CDR1 SGHDN and CDR2 FVKESK. The CDR3 spans 17 residues. After removal of 1 base from V and 10 bases from J, the junction contained 15 bases not matched to a gene.